The source of this T cell receptor (beta chain) is a study of Graves' ophthalmopathy and Graves' hyperthyroidism listed by TCRdb under 2018. Describing the broader study: Peripheral blood was collected before any treatment was given, at the time of initial diagnosis. To tell Graves' ophthalmopathy apart from Graves' hyperthyroidism, and to predict which patients would progress to ophthalmopathy, the study relied on TCR beta repertoire signatures. In total, 135 blood samples were TCR-sequenced: around 42 ophthalmopathy, around 75 hyperthyroidism and approximately 17 hyperthyroidism-to-ophthalmopathy patients. To explore V-J signatures distinguishing ophthalmopathy from hyperthyroidism, a discovery set of approximately 100 patients (more than 40 ophthalmopathy, 55 to 60 stable hyperthyroidism) was enrolled. An independent validation cohort was composed of fewer than 20 hyperthyroidism patients and about 17 patients who later progressed from hyperthyroidism to ophthalmopathy. In roughly 6 hyperthyroidism patients, T-cell repertoires of thyroid tissue and blood were compared. Once sampling was done, hyperthyroidism patients were given methimazole at a starting dose of 30 mg daily, while ophthalmopathy patients were given high-dose intravenous methylprednisolone. The roughly 91 discovery patients were randomly divided into training and test sets at a 7:3 ratio.

Note on this clonotype: What this receptor recognizes is not known. No qualities accompany the bases; no much larger clone lies one base away.

For repertoire sequencing, the TCR beta CDR3 regions were amplified from RNA transcripts. HTBI primers and the Qiagen OneStep RT-PCR kit were used in a first-round RT-PCR, which was followed by a second-round multiplex PCR, size selection and purification. The libraries underwent paired-end sequencing with 100 bp reads on an Illumina HiSeq2000. In the source study's methods: SOAPnuke was used to process the reads, throwing out any read that had adapters, had uncalled bases, had a mean Phred below 15, or lacked an exact constant-primer or identifier match. COPE v1.2.5 was used to merge high-quality paired reads. Unique nucleotide sequences were defined as clonotypes and aligned to IMGT TRB V, D and J references using MiTCR v1.1. Only V-J combinations with frequency above 0.0001 were analysed, covering 99.2% of repertoires. A TCR clonal expansion and chaos score per V-J combination was defined as the ratio of F50 clonal expansion to chaos observed in the TCRdist matrix. Welch's t-statistics and random forest were used to reduce features to about 14 V-J combinations, which were fed into a naive Bayes classifier. The similarity between thyroid and blood repertoires was quantified using the Morisita-Horn index. TCRdb took the public reads, trimmed them with fastp at Q25, ran MiXCR for clone calling and kept in-frame beta chains. Every CDR3 protein is listed once, alongside the most common genes and DNA of its rows. TCRdb assigned the V and J calls; the authors' analysis was not used. The sample yields roughly 160,000 distinct CDR3 sequences; just under 40% were counted once. The ten largest clones represent around 9.3% of the sample.

Beyond this particular receptor, the publication reports: In validation, the model predicted ophthalmopathy progression with 55% to 71% sensitivity and about 77% specificity; about a dozen predicted patients were CT-confirmed with GO in a median of 6.5 months. Most expanded thyroid clonotypes with frequency above 0.001 were also detected in blood, suggesting blood repertoires may reflect the thyroid immune response. Sample size was not predetermined statistically, and investigators were not blinded to group allocation. Ophthalmopathy was separated from stable hyperthyroidism by the 13-signature model with more than 85% sensitivity and 81.08% specificity in cross-validation and with 80%/75% in the test set.

From the germline V gene, CDR1 is MNHNS and CDR2 is SASEGT. There are 14 amino acids in the CDR3, from cysteine to phenylalanine inclusive. Of all the DNA, just the CDR3 is kept, 42 bases in frame from base 1. The junction shows trimming of 8 bases on V and 0 bases on J, plus 11 bases between the germline ends. The ophthalmopathy patients had moderately to severely active disease, with a Clinical Activity Score of 3 or higher, a NOSPECS grade of 4 or higher, and a disease duration of less than 3 months. Patients with other autoimmune diseases, uncontrolled infections, pregnancy or lactation were excluded. Diagnosis was based on clinical symptoms, serum thyroxine, TRAb, thyroid ultrasound and orbital computed tomography. PBMCs were isolated from roughly 10 ml of fresh peripheral blood by Ficoll-Paque density gradient centrifugation. Trizol reagent was used to extract the total RNA, and its quality was then checked on an Agilent 2100 Bioanalyzer.

Sequencing was performed on peripheral blood. The chain is assembled from TRBV6-1 and TRBJ1-3; no D segment can be confidently identified. This receptor was obtained from a man aged 25-45 years with Graves' ophthalmopathy. Donor details come from another sample of the same person, matched by shared clones. The DNA reads TGTGCCAGCCATCGACGGGACTCTGGAAACACCATATATTTT. Translated, it gives CASHRRDSGNTIYF.